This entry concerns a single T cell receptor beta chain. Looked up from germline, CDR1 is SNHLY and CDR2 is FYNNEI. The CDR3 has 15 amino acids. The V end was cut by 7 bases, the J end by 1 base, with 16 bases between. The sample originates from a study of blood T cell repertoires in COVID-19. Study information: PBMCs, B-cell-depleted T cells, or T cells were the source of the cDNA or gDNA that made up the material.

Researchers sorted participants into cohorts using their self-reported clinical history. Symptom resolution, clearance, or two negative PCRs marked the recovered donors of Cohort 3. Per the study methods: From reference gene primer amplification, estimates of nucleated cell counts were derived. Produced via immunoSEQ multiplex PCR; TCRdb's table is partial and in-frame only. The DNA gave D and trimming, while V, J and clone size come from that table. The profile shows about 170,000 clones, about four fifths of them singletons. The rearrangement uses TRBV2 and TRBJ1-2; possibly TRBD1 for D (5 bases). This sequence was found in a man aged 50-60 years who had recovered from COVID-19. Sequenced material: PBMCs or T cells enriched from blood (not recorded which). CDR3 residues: CASTKLTGGNYGYTF. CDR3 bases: TGTGCCAGCACCAAACTGACGGGGGGTAACTATGGCTACACCTTC.